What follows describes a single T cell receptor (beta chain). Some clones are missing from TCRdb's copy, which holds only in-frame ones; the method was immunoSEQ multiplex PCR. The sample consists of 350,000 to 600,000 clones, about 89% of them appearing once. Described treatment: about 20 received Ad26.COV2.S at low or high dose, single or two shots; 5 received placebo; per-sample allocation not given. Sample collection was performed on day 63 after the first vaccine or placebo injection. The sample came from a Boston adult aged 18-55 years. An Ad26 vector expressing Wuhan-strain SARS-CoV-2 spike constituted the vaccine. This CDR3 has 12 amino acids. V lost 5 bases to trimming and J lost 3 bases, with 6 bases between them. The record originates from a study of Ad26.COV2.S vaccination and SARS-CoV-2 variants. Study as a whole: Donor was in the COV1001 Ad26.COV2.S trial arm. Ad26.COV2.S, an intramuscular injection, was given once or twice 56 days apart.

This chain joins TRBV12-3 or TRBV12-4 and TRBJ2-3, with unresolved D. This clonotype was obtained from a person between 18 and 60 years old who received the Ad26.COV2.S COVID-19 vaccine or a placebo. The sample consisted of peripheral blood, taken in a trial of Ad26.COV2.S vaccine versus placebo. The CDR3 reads CASSTGTDTQYF. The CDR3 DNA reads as TGTGCCAGCAGTACCGGGACAGATACGCAGTATTTT.